The 25 T cell receptor beta chains reported below all come from one sample, sequenced in a study of identical twins. TCRdb itself ran the 5' RACE reads through MiXCR, one entry per CDR3 protein. The repertoire holds around 490,000 distinct CDR3 sequences, with about 20% as singletons. Another study also made use of these data, one on yellow fever vaccine responses in identical twins.

The sample was CD4+ T cells sorted from blood. Source of these receptors: a woman aged 18-29 years in good health.

This clonotype was found a few times. The rearrangement joins TRBV19 to TRBJ2-1; possibly TRBD2 for D (6 bases). The CDR3 extends over 14 amino acids. Germline V lookup: CDR1 LNHDA, CDR2 SQIVND (reference sequence). The ends were cut back, 7 bases at V and 0 bases at J, with 10 bases in the middle. CDR3 sequence: CASMGGTSYNEQFF. Here the CDR3 DNA reads TGTGCCAGTATGGGCGGGACCTCCTACAATGAGCAGTTCTTC.

The chain recombines TRBV29-1 with TRBJ1-1; TRBD1 matches at 9 bases. V trimming: 7 bases; J trimming: 2 bases; junction bases outside the gene matches: 5. Germline assignment: CDR1 SQVTM and CDR2 ANQGSEA. The CDR3 covers 13 residues. This chain's CDR3 is CSATGQGNTEAFF. As DNA, the CDR3 is TGCAGCGCCACGGGACAGGGCAACACTGAAGCTTTCTTT.

The chain combines TRBV5-1 with TRBJ2-3; TRBD2 matches 8 bases. The V gene end was trimmed by 0 bases and the J gene end by 8 bases; junction bases not matched to a gene: 8. The germline V gene has CDR1 SGHRS and CDR2 YFSETQ. This CDR3 spans 15 amino acids. This CDR3 reads CASSLDPTSGPTQYF. DNA for the CDR3: TGCGCCAGCAGCTTGGACCCCACTAGCGGTCCTACGCAGTATTTT.

The table lists this clonotype with a few counts. This chain uses TRBV3-1 with TRBJ1-1; D is possibly TRBD1 (5 bases). The V gene's germline CDR1 is LGHDT and CDR2 YNNKEL (reference sequence). Trimming took off 0 bases at V and 4 bases at J, with 9 bases between the two ends. The CDR3 contains 14 residues. In DNA, the CDR3 is TGTGCCAGCAGCCAAGACGACAGTAGCACTGAAGCTTTCTTT. The encoded protein is CASSQDDSSTEAFF.

This clonotype was picked up a small number of times. This CDR3 reads CASSQGVYSNQPQHF. The CDR3 DNA follows: TGTGCCAGCAGCCAAGGGGTCTATAGCAATCAGCCCCAGCATTTT. The rearrangement uses TRBV9 and TRBJ1-5; tentatively, D is TRBD1 (5 bases). With 4 bases removed from V and 0 bases from J, the gap between germline ends came to 11 bases. Germline V gives CDR1 SGDLS, CDR2 YYNGEE. The CDR3 has 15 amino acids. The variable domain in full, completed from reference TRBV9 and TRBJ1-5, reads DSGVTQTPKHLITATGQRVTLRCSPRSGDLSVYWYQQSLDQGLQFLIQYYNGEERAKGNILERFSAQQFPDLHSELNLSSLELGDSALYFCASSQGVYSNQPQHFGDGTRLSIL.

This clonotype turned up a few times. The CDR3 sequence is CSAYGNEQFF. The CDR3 DNA is TGCAGTGCTTACGGGAATGAGCAGTTCTTC. The rearrangement uses TRBV20-1 and TRBJ2-1; D is unclear. The germline V gene has CDR1 DFQATT and CDR2 SNEGSKA (reference sequence). CDR3 size: 10 residues. Trimming pared 5 bases from V and 7 bases from J, leaving 6 bases between.

The CDR3 sequence: CATSDFTYNEQFF. The CDR3 DNA is TGTGCCACCAGTGATTTTACCTACAATGAGCAGTTCTTC. The chain combines TRBV24-1 with TRBJ2-1; D unclear. The V and J ends lost 1 base and 2 bases respectively, with 2 bases between them. The germline CDR1 and CDR2 sequences are KGHDR and SFDVKD. The CDR3 spans 13 residues.

This clonotype was detected only a few times. The gene calls are TRBV15 and TRBJ2-3; D may be TRBD1 (5 bases). CDR3 length: 16 amino acids. Germline V gives CDR1 LNHNV, CDR2 YYDKDF (reference sequence). Between the trimmed V and J ends, which lost 4 bases and 1 base, there was a span of 15 bases. The CDR3 region has the DNA TGTGCCACCAGCAAGAGAGCAGGGTCCGGCACAGATACGCAGTATTTT. Protein sequence: CATSKRAGSGTDTQYF.

In DNA form, the CDR3 reads TGTGCCAGCAGCGCCTACACAGGGTTCAATGAGCAGTTCTTC. Translation gives CASSAYTGFNEQFF. The rearrangement links TRBV7-3 to TRBJ2-1; possible D gene TRBD1, 6 bases. Trimming took off 5 bases at V and 6 bases at J, with 14 bases between the two ends. This CDR3 region has 14 residues. The germline V gene has CDR1 SGHTA and CDR2 FQGTGA.

The chain uses TRBV5-1 and TRBJ2-2, with TRBD2 matching 12 bases. V was pared by 3 bases and J by 1 base, with 7 bases of the junction left unmatched. There are 18 residues in the CDR3. Germline lookup yields CDR1 SGHRS and CDR2 YFSETQ. CDR3 sequence reads: CASSYSETSGGNTGELFF. The CDR3 coding sequence is TGCGCCAGCAGCTACTCCGAGACTAGCGGGGGGAACACCGGGGAGCTGTTTTTT.

CDR3 sequence reads: CASSLVTGGKEPQHF. Here the CDR3 DNA reads TGTGCCAGCAGCTTAGTAACAGGGGGTAAGGAGCCCCAGCATTTT. This chain uses TRBV7-2 with TRBJ1-5; 8 nucleotides agree with TRBD1. There are 15 residues in the CDR3. Germline loops: CDR1 SGHTA, CDR2 FQGNSA. V shed 1 base, J shed 8 bases, and the junction held 7 bases outside the gene matches.

The rearrangement links TRBV12-3 or TRBV12-4 to TRBJ1-5; no definite D call. The ends were cut back, 1 base at V and 3 bases at J, with 10 bases in the middle. The CDR3 has 15 amino acids. Written as DNA, the CDR3 is TGTGCCAGCAGTTTAGACGGACTATTCAATCAGCCCCAGCATTTT. It codes for CASSLDGLFNQPQHF.

This sequence joins TRBV5-1 and TRBJ2-3, with 13 bases aligning to TRBD2. The trim removed 4 bases at V and 7 bases at J, leaving 9 bases unmatched. Germline lookup yields CDR1 SGHRS and CDR2 YFSETQ. The CDR3 runs 16 residues. The CDR3 DNA reads as TGCGCCAGCAGCGCTGGACTAGCGGGAGTACCAAATACGCAGTATTTT. Translating gives CASSAGLAGVPNTQYF.

The chain links TRBV5-1 to TRBJ2-5, with D perhaps TRBD1 or TRBD2 (5 bases each). V shed 3 bases and J shed 1 base, with 16 bases lying between them. Germline V gene data show CDR1 as SGHRS and CDR2 as YFSETQ. The length of the CDR3 is 16 residues. CDR3 in amino acids: CASSWSHGTPQETQYF. CDR3 nucleotide sequence: TGCGCCAGCAGCTGGAGCCATGGGACGCCCCAAGAGACCCAGTACTTC.

This rearrangement joins TRBV29-1 to TRBJ2-7, with D perhaps TRBD1 (7 bases). Germline CDR1 and CDR2: SQVTM and ANQGSEA. This CDR3 comprises 10 residues. The V end lost 6 bases, the J end lost 7 bases, and 10 bases lay between the germline ends. The CDR3 sequence: CSVSGGEQYF. The CDR3 DNA is TGCAGCGTCTCAGGGGGGGAGCAGTACTTC.

This clonotype was seen a handful of times. The chain links TRBV7-2 to TRBJ1-5, with D hard to call. The CDR3 runs 12 residues. V gave up 2 bases and J gave up 5 bases, with 4 bases separating them. Germline-derived CDR1 and CDR2 are SGHTA and FQGNSA. CDR3 DNA: TGTGCCAGCAGCTTAAAGGATCAGCCCCAGCATTTT. It encodes CASSLKDQPQHF.

The V call is TRBV5-1, the J call TRBJ2-7; 10 positions agree with TRBD2. This CDR3 comprises 15 residues. Germline lookup yields CDR1 SGHRS and CDR2 YFSETQ. The V gene end was trimmed by 2 bases and the J gene end by 7 bases; junction bases not matched to a gene: 9. The CDR3 loop is CASSLRPSGSSEQYF. CDR3 DNA sequence: TGCGCCAGCAGCTTAAGGCCTAGCGGGAGTTCGGAGCAGTACTTC.

V gene TRBV6-2 or TRBV6-3 combines with J gene TRBJ2-1, with 14 bases matching TRBD2. This CDR3 contains 15 residues. The germline gives CDR1 MNHEY, CDR2 SVGEGT. The V gene end was trimmed by 7 bases and the J gene end by 9 bases; junction bases not matched to a gene: 8. The CDR3 nucleotides are TGTGCCAGCAATACCGGGACTAGCGGGAGAATTGAGCAGTTCTTC. As protein: CASNTGTSGRIEQFF.

The chain is built from TRBV20-1 and TRBJ2-7; TRBD2 matches at 10 bases. The CDR3 loop spans 17 amino acids. V lost 0 bases and J lost 2; bases outside the gene matches: 10. CDR1 and CDR2 (germline): DFQATT, SNEGSKA (reference sequence). CDR3 amino acids: CSAREASGSWRPYEQYF. The CDR3 DNA reads as TGCAGTGCTAGAGAGGCTAGCGGGAGTTGGAGGCCCTACGAGCAGTACTTC.

CDR3 region: CASSHLTGGGTGELFF. The DNA for the CDR3 is TGTGCCAGCAGTCACCTCACAGGGGGAGGTACCGGGGAGCTGTTTTTT. The V and J genes are TRBV12-3 or TRBV12-4 and TRBJ2-2; the match to TRBD1 covers 8 bases. The V segment lost 5 bases and the J segment 5 bases; nucleotides outside the gene matches: 10. The CDR3 runs to 16 residues.

This chain uses TRBV6-1 with TRBJ2-1; 11 positions agree with TRBD2. Looked up from germline, CDR1 is MNHNS and CDR2 is SASEGT. The CDR3 totals 15 residues. V lost 7 bases, J lost 3 bases, and 5 bases stayed unmatched. The CDR3, as DNA: TGTGCCAGCACCAGAACTAGCGGGAGCTACAATGAGCAGTTCTTC. It is translated as CASTRTSGSYNEQFF.

This rearrangement joins TRBV7-2 to TRBJ2-2; 8 bases line up with TRBD1. The V segment lost 6 bases and the J segment 5 bases; nucleotides outside the gene matches: 8. The length of the CDR3 is 15 residues. Germline CDR1 and CDR2: SGHTA and FQGNSA. CDR3 nucleotide sequence: TGTGCCAGCAGATTCGGACAGGGTGTTACCGGGGAGCTGTTTTTT. It codes for CASRFGQGVTGELFF.

This clonotype has just a few counts. V is TRBV6-5 and J is TRBJ2-5; the D is unclear. The CDR3 has 14 residues. The V end was cut by 0 bases, the J end by 1 base, with 6 bases between. Germline CDR1 MNHEY, CDR2 SVGAGI. For the CDR3, the DNA is TGTGCCAGCAGTTACTCGATCAGCCAAGAGACCCAGTACTTC. It encodes CASSYSISQETQYF.

The V gene is TRBV5-5, the J gene TRBJ2-5; D not resolved. The ends were cut back, 4 bases at V and 5 bases at J, with 6 bases in the middle. This CDR3 has 11 residues. CDR1 SGHKS and CDR2 YYEKEE come from the germline V gene (reference sequence). The CDR3 sequence: CASSQTETQYF. CDR3 sequence (DNA): TGTGCCAGCAGCCAGACGGAGACCCAGTACTTC.

This clonotype was seen a few times. V and J are TRBV10-3 and TRBJ2-3; tentatively, D is TRBD2 (5 bases). The length of the CDR3 is 14 residues. The germline gives CDR1 ENHRY, CDR2 SYGVKD. V was pared by 5 bases and J by 2 bases, with 11 bases between. The CDR3 coding sequence is TGTGCCATCAGTCCTCAGACTAACACAGATACGCAGTATTTT. Translating gives CAISPQTNTDTQYF.